This is a list of T cell receptor beta chains from one sample in a study of blood T cell repertoires in COVID-19. Profiled with immunoSEQ multiplex PCR; TCRdb holds only in-frame clones, not every one. The repertoire holds fewer than 200,000 clones, roughly 84% seen once, with roughly 9.1% in the top ten. Sequenced input: peripheral blood. These receptors came from a woman older than 75 with active or convalescent COVID-19. The CDR3 runs from the conserved cysteine through the conserved F or W. The order of the fields is clone size, V gene, D gene, J gene, CDR3 protein, CDR3 DNA. The D gene is left open where the match is weak. Clone size is not always given. Where it is, it says once, few, many or a class for expanded clones.

clone_size: -
v_call: TRBV18
d_call: -
j_call: TRBJ1-6
cdr3_aa: CASSPRTLDNSPLHF
cdr3_nt: TGTGCCAGCTCACCACGGACTCTAGATAATTCACCCCTCCACTTT

clone_size: -
v_call: TRBV5-4
d_call: TRBD1
j_call: TRBJ1-3
cdr3_aa: CASSLDPGTGRDTIYF
cdr3_nt: TGTGCCAGCAGCTTGGACCCCGGGACAGGACGAGACACCATATATTTT

clone_size: -
v_call: TRBV19
d_call: TRBD1
j_call: TRBJ2-1
cdr3_aa: CASSIDLTGGLDEQFF
cdr3_nt: TGTGCCAGTAGTATAGATTTAACAGGGGGCTTGGATGAGCAGTTCTTC

clone_size: once
v_call: TRBV7-2
d_call: -
j_call: TRBJ2-5
cdr3_aa: CASSLGGGVKTQYF
cdr3_nt: TGTGCCAGCAGCTTAGGGGGCGGGGTGAAGACCCAGTACTTC

clone_size: -
v_call: TRBV6-5
d_call: -
j_call: TRBJ2-5
cdr3_aa: CASSSLEGSQETQYF
cdr3_nt: TGTGCCAGCTCTAGTTTGGAAGGCTCTCAAGAGACCCAGTACTTC

clone_size: -
v_call: TRBV2
d_call: -
j_call: TRBJ1-2
cdr3_aa: CASRAGGYTF
cdr3_nt: TGTGCCAGCAGGGCGGGGGGCTACACCTTC

clone_size: -
v_call: TRBV18
d_call: -
j_call: TRBJ2-7
cdr3_aa: CASSPPNRDHEQYF
cdr3_nt: TGTGCCAGCTCACCACCGAACAGGGACCACGAGCAGTACTTC

clone_size: once
v_call: TRBV6-5
d_call: -
j_call: TRBJ2-7
cdr3_aa: CASSYSRQHYEQYF
cdr3_nt: TGTGCCAGCAGTTACTCGAGACAGCACTACGAGCAGTACTTC

clone_size: once
v_call: TRBV20-1
d_call: -
j_call: TRBJ1-4
cdr3_aa: CSAREQELFF
cdr3_nt: TGCAGTGCTAGAGAGCAGGAACTGTTTTTT

clone_size: -
v_call: TRBV11-3
d_call: -
j_call: TRBJ1-3
cdr3_aa: CASSLEPQSRGNTIYF
cdr3_nt: TGTGCCAGCAGCTTAGAGCCTCAATCTCGGGGAAACACCATATATTTT